This T cell receptor (beta chain) was obtained from a study of blood T cell repertoires in COVID-19. Residents of 24 US areas, aged roughly 18 to 89 years, made up the participants. Germline lookup yields CDR1 SEHNR and CDR2 FQNEAQ (reference sequence). V lost 5 bases and J 4 bases, leaving 11 bases between the germline ends. The CDR3 extends over 14 amino acids. Method: immunoSEQ multiplex PCR; TCRdb's copy keeps in-frame clones and lacks some. The sample has 300,000 to 400,000 clones; around nine tenths are singletons. This sequence was found in a woman in her twenties or thirties with acute COVID-19. The genes are TRBV7-9 and TRBJ1-4; D is possibly TRBD1 (6 bases). The sequenced sample was PBMCs or T cells enriched from blood (not recorded which). CDR3 amino acids: CASSQDRLNEKLFF. For the CDR3, the DNA is TGTGCCAGCAGCCAGGACAGACTTAATGAAAAACTGTTTTTT.